This record covers a single T cell receptor beta chain. Its antigen is not identified. The data stem from a study of CD8+ T cells in alopecia areata. Study-wide results and caveats: Compared with mice, patients displayed less clear TCR sharing, possibly for HLA-related reasons. In blood and scalp, many expanded lesional clones persisted during tofacitinib. An increase in clonality over normal scalp was evident in lesional scalp, especially alopecia totalis/universalis.

Sequencing templates came from extracted RNA that was reverse transcribed into cDNA. Clones were read by immunoSEQ multiplex PCR, and TCRdb kept only the in-frame ones, dropping some. The table has a few hundred thousand clones, roughly two fifths seen once. The CDR3 contains 16 residues. The germline V and J ends were trimmed by 0 bases and 3 bases, with 13 bases remaining between them. Germline V gene lookup returns CDR1 SGHRS and CDR2 YFSETQ. Treatment of the sample: oral pan-JAK inhibitor, 5-10 mg twice daily. The material sequenced was CD4+ T cells sorted from blood, taken between weeks 30 and 35, from a patient treated with tofacitinib. The source of this sequence is a human donor with alopecia areata. V usage is TRBV5-1 and J usage is TRBJ2-1, with TRBD2 as a possible D gene (6 bases). CDR3 nucleotide sequence: TGCGCCAGCAGCTTGGCAGGGCGGGGAGGCTACAATGAGCAGTTCTTC. Protein: CASSLAGRGGYNEQFF. Full variable domain (rest looked up from reference TRBV5-1 and TRBJ2-1): KAGVTQTPRYLIKTRGQQVTLSCSPISGHRSVSWYQQTPGQGLQFLFEYFSETQRNKGNFPGRFSGRQFSNSRSEMNVSTLELGDSALYLCASSLAGRGGYNEQFFGPGTRLTVL.